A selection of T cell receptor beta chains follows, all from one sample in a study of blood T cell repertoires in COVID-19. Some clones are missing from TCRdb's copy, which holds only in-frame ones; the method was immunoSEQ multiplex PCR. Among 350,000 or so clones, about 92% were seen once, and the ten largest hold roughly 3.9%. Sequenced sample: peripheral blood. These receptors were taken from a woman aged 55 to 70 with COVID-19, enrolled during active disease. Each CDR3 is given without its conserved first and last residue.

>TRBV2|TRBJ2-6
ASSFRDRGSSGANVLT
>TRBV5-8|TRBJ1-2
ASKRQAPTNYGYT
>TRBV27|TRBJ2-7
ASSLYWAGLAGGSYYEQY
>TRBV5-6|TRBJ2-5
ASSSYTRGQETQY
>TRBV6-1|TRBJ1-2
ASSYRETGHGYT
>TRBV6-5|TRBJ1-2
ASSPDSTPYGYT
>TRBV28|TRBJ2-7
ASTDRDYEQY
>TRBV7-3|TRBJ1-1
ASSLQGWTEAF
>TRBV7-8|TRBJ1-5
ASSLWQSNQPQH
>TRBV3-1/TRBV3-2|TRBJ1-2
ASSRHAGAGNGYT
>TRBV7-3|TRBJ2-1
ASSFVRDSRTKAQF
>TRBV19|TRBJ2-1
ASSPTAGVPHNEQF